The present TCR beta chain was sequenced within a study of regulatory T cells in long-lasting Graves disease. This clonotype was recorded many times. Construction of the TCR beta libraries employed iRepertoire HTBI primers in conjunction with Arm-PCR of CDR3 regions. TCRdb ran MiXCR on the multiplex PCR reads and lists one entry per CDR3 protein. This table has about 310,000 distinct CDR3 sequences, over 15% appearing once. V lost 5 bases to trimming and J lost 7 bases, with 18 bases between them. Germline CDR1 reads MNHEY; CDR2 reads SVGEGT. The CDR3 runs 15 residues. Time point specified: newly diagnosed GD, antithyroid drugs for less than 3 months. The TCR library was prepared using RNA isolated from PBMCs.

The TCR originated in a female donor with Graves disease. This chain connects TRBV6-2 or TRBV6-3 to TRBJ2-1; D is unresolved. The starting material was peripheral blood mononuclear cells (PBMCs), obtained at new diagnosis, from a patient treated with antithyroid drugs. CDR3 nucleotides: TGTGCCAGCAGTGAAGCGAGGTATAGGTCTAATGAGCAGTTCTTC. It translates to CASSEARYRSNEQFF.